This passage covers 30 T cell receptor beta chains from one sample sequenced in a study of a mutant IDH1 vaccine in newly diagnosed glioma. Their antigens remain unidentified. Indicated time point: week 11, during vaccination. Every vaccination contained 300 ug of the mutant IDH1 20-mer peptide and was paired with topical imiquimod. Profiled with immunoSEQ multiplex PCR; TCRdb holds only in-frame clones, not every one. The table lists some 60,000 clones, roughly four fifths of them singletons. The sample was PBMCs, taken from a glioma patient whose treatment included an IDH1 peptide vaccine. The receptors were gathered from a man aged 25 to 40 with glioma.

A few counts support this clone. The chain employs TRBV12-5 and TRBJ2-1; the D gene is possibly TRBD2 (6 bases). This CDR3 has 14 amino acids. From germline, CDR1 is LGHNT and CDR2 FRNRAP. Trimming removed 5 bases from V and 6 bases from J, with 14 bases in between. This chain's CDR3 is CASGITRGTNEQFF. The CDR3 DNA is TGTGCTAGTGGTATAACCCGGGGGACCAATGAGCAGTTCTTC.

This CDR3 reads CASSLDKHYGYTF. The CDR3 nucleotides are TGTGCCAGCAGCTTAGACAAGCACTATGGCTACACCTTC. The chain joins TRBV5-4 to TRBJ1-2; D not certain. The length of the CDR3 is 13 residues. The germline V gene has CDR1 SGHNT and CDR2 YYREEE (reference sequence). V was shortened by 2 bases and J by 3 bases, with 8 bases between the two germline ends.

This chain connects TRBV7-9 to TRBJ2-3, with TRBD2 identical over 13 bases. This CDR3 is 16 amino acids long. Germline V gene sequence: CDR1 SEHNR, CDR2 FQNEAQ (reference sequence). After removal of 4 bases from V and 2 bases from J, the junction contained 3 bases not matched to a gene. CDR3 coding DNA: TGTGCCAGCAGCTCGGGACTAGCGGGGTACACAGATACGCAGTATTTT. Protein sequence: CASSSGLAGYTDTQYF.

This sequence joins TRBV5-4 and TRBJ1-3; D perhaps matches TRBD1 (6 bases). Trimming stripped 3 bases from V and 0 bases from J, with 13 bases between. The CDR3 has 16 residues. Germline-derived CDR1 and CDR2 are SGHNT and YYREEE (reference sequence). Here the CDR3 reads CASSWGGPSSGNTIYF. The CDR3 DNA reads TGTGCCAGCAGCTGGGGGGGGCCTAGCTCTGGAAACACCATATATTTT.

The chain uses TRBV5-1 and TRBJ1-5; D is possibly TRBD1 (5 bases). Germline CDR1 and CDR2: SGHRS and YFSETQ. Trimming cost V 0 bases and J 6 bases, with 19 bases left between them. This CDR3 contains 17 residues. The DNA for the CDR3 is TGCGCCAGCAGCTTGGGGGACGGGCAGGGAACCGGTCAGCCCCAGCATTTT. It encodes CASSLGDGQGTGQPQHF.

This clone was picked up a small number of times. The V gene is TRBV5-4, the J gene TRBJ2-7; D might be TRBD1 (7 bases). The CDR3 is 12 residues long. Trimming pared 4 bases from V and 3 bases from J, leaving 8 bases between. Per the germline V gene, CDR1 is SGHNT and CDR2 is YYREEE (reference sequence). The CDR3 DNA is TGTGCCAGCAGCCAGGGGGGCTACGAGCAGTACTTC. It yields the protein CASSQGGYEQYF.

There are a few counts of this clone. The chain combines TRBV30 with TRBJ1-6; D gene ambiguous. V was shortened by 3 bases and J by 10 bases, with 13 bases between the two germline ends. The CDR3 covers 13 residues. Per the germline V gene, CDR1 is GTSNPN and CDR2 is SVGIG (reference sequence). Written as DNA, the CDR3 is TGTGCCTGGAGGCTACCTATGGAGTCACCCCTCCACTTT. The encoded protein is CAWRLPMESPLHF.

This chain uses TRBV28 with TRBJ2-7; D might be TRBD1 (5 bases). CDR1 and CDR2 from the germline V gene are MDHEN and SYDVKM. V was shortened by 3 bases and J by 3 bases, with 9 bases between the two germline ends. This CDR3 has 13 residues. The DNA for the CDR3 is TGTGCCAGCAGTTTCGGCCAGGGCTACGAGCAGTACTTC. It specifies CASSFGQGYEQYF.

This clone was found a few times. V usage is TRBV6-1 and J usage is TRBJ1-1, with 8 bases identical to TRBD1. After removal of 3 bases from V and 0 bases from J, the junction contained 0 bases not matched to a gene. Germline loops: CDR1 MNHNS, CDR2 SASEGT. The length of the CDR3 is 14 residues. The CDR3 DNA follows: TGTGCCAGCAGTGACAGGGGGCTGAACACTGAAGCTTTCTTT. Translated: CASSDRGLNTEAFF.

On this clone: Germline and junction disagree at one end, which may indicate a read error. V and J are TRBV5-1 and TRBJ2-7; 7 bases fit TRBD2. CDR1 SGHRS and CDR2 YFSETQ come from the germline V gene. The CDR3 extends over 14 amino acids. The CDR3 DNA reads as TGCGCCAGCAGGATCGTAGCGGGTGGTTACGGGCAGTACTTC. As protein: CASRIVAGGYGQYF.

The chain is built from TRBV6-1 and TRBJ2-1; TRBD1 might be the D (6 bases). Trimming removed 8 bases at V and 8 bases at J, with 19 bases between. The CDR3 contains 14 residues. Germline loops: CDR1 MNHNS, CDR2 SASEGT. The CDR3 sequence is CASSSYQGTYEQFF. DNA for the CDR3: TGTGCCAGCTCAAGTTATCAGGGGACCTATGAGCAGTTCTTC.

The chain is built from TRBV28 and TRBJ1-2; D is perhaps TRBD1 (5 bases). The V gene lost 6 bases and the J gene lost 2 bases, with 10 bases spanning the gap. CDR1 and CDR2 (germline): MDHEN, SYDVKM. This CDR3 spans 13 amino acids. The CDR3 bases are TGTGCCAGCAGCCTTCCAGGGAACTATGGCTACACCTTC. Protein product: CASSLPGNYGYTF.

The chain combines TRBV4-1 with TRBJ1-5; D uncertain. Germline assignment: CDR1 MGHRA and CDR2 YSYEKL. CDR3 length equals 15 residues. Between the trimmed V and J ends, which lost 4 bases and 0 bases, there was a span of 10 bases. DNA for the CDR3: TGCGCCAGCAGCCTAGGTGTTTTTAGCAATCAGCCCCAGCATTTT. Residues: CASSLGVFSNQPQHF.

The V gene is TRBV2, the J gene TRBJ2-3; no definite D call. From germline, CDR1 is SNHLY and CDR2 FYNNEI. The CDR3 is 16 amino acids. Trimming shortened V by 11 bases and J by 5 bases, and 26 bases separated the two germline ends. The CDR3 loop reads CAVLSSRVRWGDTQYF. DNA for the CDR3: TGTGCCGTCCTCTCCTCTAGAGTCCGTTGGGGAGATACGCAGTATTTT.

The rearrangement joins TRBV4-3 to TRBJ2-7; the D is unclear. In germline, CDR1 is LGHNA, CDR2 YSLEER. This CDR3 is built from 16 residues. Trimming shortened V by 1 base and J by 2 bases, and 15 bases separated the two germline ends. CDR3 loop: CASSQVVRNPTYEQYF. CDR3 DNA sequence: TGCGCCAGCAGCCAAGTAGTGAGAAACCCTACCTACGAGCAGTACTTC.

J is TRBJ2-3 and V is TRBV28, with D maybe TRBD2 (5 bases). There are 14 residues in the CDR3. Germline assignment: CDR1 MDHEN and CDR2 SYDVKM. V was pared by 3 bases and J by 8 bases, with 15 bases between. In nucleotides, the CDR3 is TGTGCCAGCAGTTTTGAGCCTAGCAAAGTTACGCAGTATTTT. Translated, it gives CASSFEPSKVTQYF.

This chain joins TRBV6-1 and TRBJ2-7, with 7 nucleotides matching TRBD2. The CDR3 has 16 residues. Germline trimming cut 4 bases from V and 0 bases from J; bases unmatched to any gene: 9. Germline V gene data show CDR1 as MNHNS and CDR2 as SASEGT. The CDR3 nucleotides are TGTGCCAGCAGTGCTTCGGGGGGACCCAGCTCCTACGAGCAGTACTTC. Translation gives CASSASGGPSSYEQYF.

This clone was seen only once. This chain links TRBV11-2 with TRBJ2-5; unclear D gene. CDR1 and CDR2 (germline): SGHAT, FQNNGV. The CDR3 totals 13 residues. Trimming shortened V by 2 bases and J by 3 bases, and 7 bases separated the two germline ends. The CDR3 reads CASSLRPEETQYF. Here the CDR3 DNA reads TGTGCCAGCAGCTTAAGGCCGGAAGAGACCCAGTACTTC.

The gene calls are TRBV7-9 and TRBJ2-3; TRBD2 agrees at 13 bases. The trim removed 8 bases at V and 3 bases at J, leaving 2 bases unmatched. CDR1 is SEHNR, CDR2 FQNEAQ, per germline (reference sequence). The CDR3 loop spans 14 amino acids. The CDR3, as DNA: TGTGCCAGCTGGACTAGCGGGAGAACAGATACGCAGTATTTT. It codes for CASWTSGRTDTQYF.

The genes are TRBV6-1 and TRBJ1-2; possibly TRBD1 for D (6 bases). CDR1 and CDR2 from the germline V gene are MNHNS and SASEGT. The CDR3 is 13 amino acids. The germline V and J ends were trimmed by 5 bases and 4 bases, with 11 bases remaining between them. This chain's CDR3 is CASSRTVAYGYTF. CDR3 sequence (DNA): TGTGCCAGCAGTAGGACAGTAGCCTATGGCTACACCTTC.

The V call is TRBV28, the J call TRBJ1-3, with 9 bases lining up with TRBD1. The CDR3 runs 14 residues. With V trimmed by 8 bases and J by 4 bases, 6 bases remained unmatched. The germline V gene encodes CDR1 MDHEN and CDR2 SYDVKM. The CDR3, as DNA: TGTGCCAGCTGGACAGGGGTAGCCGGAAACACCATATATTTT. Amino acid sequence: CASWTGVAGNTIYF.

J is TRBJ2-5 and V is TRBV6-5, with 8 bases aligning to TRBD2. Trimming removed 3 bases from V and 2 bases from J; junction bases left unmatched: 2. The CDR3 is 14 residues long. Germline lookup yields CDR1 MNHEY and CDR2 SVGAGI. DNA of the CDR3: TGTGCCAGCAGTTATAGCGGGGATCAAGAGACCCAGTACTTC. Amino acids: CASSYSGDQETQYF.

The chain employs TRBV14 and TRBJ1-4; D is uncertain. Germline V CDR1 and CDR2: SGHDN, FVKESK. This CDR3 contains 15 residues. Trimming removed 0 bases at V and 5 bases at J, with 10 bases between. As DNA, the CDR3 is TGTGCCAGCAGCCAAGATAGGGCTGGGAATGAAAAACTGTTTTTT. This gives the protein CASSQDRAGNEKLFF.

The J gene is TRBJ2-7, the V gene TRBV5-1, with D possibly being TRBD2 (5 bases). Germline V gene sequence: CDR1 SGHRS, CDR2 YFSETQ. V was clipped by 4 bases and J by 3 bases, with 11 bases between them. The length of the CDR3 is 13 residues. The CDR3 sequence: CASSLWTDYEQYF. In DNA, the CDR3 is TGCGCCAGCAGCCTCTGGACTGACTACGAGCAGTACTTC.

Only a few counts were recorded for this clone. The chain recombines TRBV6-1 with TRBJ2-7; D remains unclear. Trimming took 4 bases from V and 4 from J, leaving 11 bases between them. The CDR3 is 13 residues long. Germline V lookup: CDR1 MNHNS, CDR2 SASEGT. CDR3 loop: CASSVGNVYEQYF. CDR3 coding DNA: TGTGCCAGCAGTGTGGGGAATGTGTACGAGCAGTACTTC.

The V gene is TRBV5-6, the J gene TRBJ1-4, with TRBD1 matching over 8 bases. V dropped 0 bases and J dropped 4; count of bases not matched to a gene: 2. There are 15 residues in the CDR3. Germline CDR1 SGHDT, CDR2 YYEEEE. The CDR3 DNA reads as TGTGCCAGCAGCTTGGGGACAGGGCTTAATGAAAAACTGTTTTTT. This gives the protein CASSLGTGLNEKLFF.

V usage is TRBV5-4 and J usage is TRBJ2-7; 14 bases line up with TRBD2. V shed 2 bases, J shed 7 bases, and the junction held 11 bases outside the gene matches. The CDR3 extends over 17 amino acids. CDR1 and CDR2 (germline): SGHNT, YYREEE (reference sequence). The CDR3 protein is CASSLGTSGGPGWEQYF. CDR3 nucleotides: TGTGCCAGCAGCTTAGGGACTAGCGGGGGTCCCGGGTGGGAGCAGTACTTC.

This clone was counted a single time. J is TRBJ2-3 and V is TRBV30; 8 nucleotides line up with TRBD2. The V gene's germline CDR1 is GTSNPN and CDR2 SVGIG (reference sequence). J was trimmed by 4 bases and V by 3 bases; bases with no gene match: 6. The CDR3 length is 14 residues. The CDR3, as DNA: TGTGCCTGGAGGTGGTCGGGGGGGCCAGATACGCAGTATTTT. Translation gives CAWRWSGGPDTQYF.

The chain carries TRBV7-9 and TRBJ2-5; possibly TRBD1 for D (5 bases). Germline values: CDR1 SEHNR, CDR2 FQNEAQ (reference sequence). The CDR3 extends over 15 amino acids. V shed 2 bases and J shed 1 base, with 11 bases lying between them. The CDR3 here is CASSLQWGSQETQYF. DNA for the CDR3: TGTGCCAGCAGCTTACAGTGGGGCAGCCAAGAGACCCAGTACTTC.

The V call is TRBV4-2, the J call TRBJ2-7, with D hard to call. V was cut by 1 base and J by 6 bases, with 16 bases left in between. Germline lookup yields CDR1 LGHNA and CDR2 YNFKEQ. The CDR3 has 15 residues. CDR3 protein: CASSQGAPWGSEQYF. The CDR3 coding sequence is TGTGCCAGCAGCCAAGGGGCCCCCTGGGGTTCCGAGCAGTACTTC.